This TCR beta chain stems from a study of T cells in narcolepsy. About the research overall: Enrolled donors included narcolepsy type 1 or type 2 patients and healthy controls.

Points from the study as a whole: Blood of same and different patients, but not healthy controls, reportedly held recurring autoreactive clonotypes.

This CDR3 has 14 residues. Germline CDR1 reads SEHNR; CDR2 reads FQNEAQ (reference sequence). Trimming pared 5 bases from V and 2 bases from J, leaving 13 bases between. The data were produced by immunoSEQ multiplex PCR, yet TCRdb's version contains in-frame clones alone and is incomplete. The sample lists about 30,000 clones, about 83% seen once, with roughly 0.99% in the top ten. To note about this clone: As yet, its antigen is unknown.

Specimen: CD45RA- memory CD4+ T cells from PBMCs. The genes are TRBV7-9 and TRBJ2-7; D gene ambiguous. The sequence came from a human donor with narcolepsy. The CDR3 DNA sequence: TGTGCCAGCAGCCTCGGACCGGCTACCTACGAGCAGTACTTC. Its translation is CASSLGPATYEQYF.